This TCR beta chain was found in a study of neurological immune-mediated disorders. Across the whole study: Secondary progressive cases numbered 3 among the roughly 34 multiple sclerosis patients, while the other 31 were relapsing-remitting. Study-wide results and caveats: Because no CDR3 amino acid sequences were shared across subjects by expanded clones, private repertoires were suggested in all groups.

The table lists this clonotype with a few counts. The antigen remains undetermined. Germline lookup yields CDR1 SEHNR and CDR2 FQNEAQ (reference sequence). Trimming shortened V by 5 bases and J by 2 bases, and 11 bases separated the two germline ends. This CDR3 is built from 14 residues. TCRdb re-analysed the 5' RACE reads in MiXCR, keeping a single row per CDR3 protein. The data show about 74,000 distinct CDR3 sequences, around 5.2% seen once. The receptor comes from a man younger than 35 with multiple sclerosis. This chain uses TRBV7-9 with TRBJ2-3; a possible D gene is TRBD1 (6 bases). The sequencing sample was made of PBMCs. The CDR3 reads CASSVQGTTDTQYF. The DNA for the CDR3 is TGTGCCAGCAGCGTACAGGGAACCACAGATACGCAGTATTTT.